Only a few counts were recorded for the clone carrying this TCR beta chain. CDR3 length: 16 amino acids. With V trimmed by 2 bases and J by 7 bases, 7 bases remained unmatched. From germline, CDR1 is LGHNA and CDR2 YSLEER. This sample is drawn from a study of blood T cell repertoires in COVID-19. Background on the study: From the United States, Italy and Spain came samples of acute and convalescent COVID-19.

The table came from immunoSEQ multiplex PCR; TCRdb's copy has only in-frame clones and leaves some out. The sample comprises roughly 79,000 clones, approximately 82% of which are singletons, and approximately 7% rests with the top ten. The sequenced sample consisted of peripheral blood. The TCR sequence derives from a human donor in a cohort sampled during active COVID-19. The chain uses TRBV4-3 and TRBJ2-1; 11 nucleotides align to TRBD1. Written as DNA, the CDR3 is TGCGCCAGCAGCCAATTTCCCGGGACAGGGGGAAATGAGCAGTTCTTC. It is translated as CASSQFPGTGGNEQFF.